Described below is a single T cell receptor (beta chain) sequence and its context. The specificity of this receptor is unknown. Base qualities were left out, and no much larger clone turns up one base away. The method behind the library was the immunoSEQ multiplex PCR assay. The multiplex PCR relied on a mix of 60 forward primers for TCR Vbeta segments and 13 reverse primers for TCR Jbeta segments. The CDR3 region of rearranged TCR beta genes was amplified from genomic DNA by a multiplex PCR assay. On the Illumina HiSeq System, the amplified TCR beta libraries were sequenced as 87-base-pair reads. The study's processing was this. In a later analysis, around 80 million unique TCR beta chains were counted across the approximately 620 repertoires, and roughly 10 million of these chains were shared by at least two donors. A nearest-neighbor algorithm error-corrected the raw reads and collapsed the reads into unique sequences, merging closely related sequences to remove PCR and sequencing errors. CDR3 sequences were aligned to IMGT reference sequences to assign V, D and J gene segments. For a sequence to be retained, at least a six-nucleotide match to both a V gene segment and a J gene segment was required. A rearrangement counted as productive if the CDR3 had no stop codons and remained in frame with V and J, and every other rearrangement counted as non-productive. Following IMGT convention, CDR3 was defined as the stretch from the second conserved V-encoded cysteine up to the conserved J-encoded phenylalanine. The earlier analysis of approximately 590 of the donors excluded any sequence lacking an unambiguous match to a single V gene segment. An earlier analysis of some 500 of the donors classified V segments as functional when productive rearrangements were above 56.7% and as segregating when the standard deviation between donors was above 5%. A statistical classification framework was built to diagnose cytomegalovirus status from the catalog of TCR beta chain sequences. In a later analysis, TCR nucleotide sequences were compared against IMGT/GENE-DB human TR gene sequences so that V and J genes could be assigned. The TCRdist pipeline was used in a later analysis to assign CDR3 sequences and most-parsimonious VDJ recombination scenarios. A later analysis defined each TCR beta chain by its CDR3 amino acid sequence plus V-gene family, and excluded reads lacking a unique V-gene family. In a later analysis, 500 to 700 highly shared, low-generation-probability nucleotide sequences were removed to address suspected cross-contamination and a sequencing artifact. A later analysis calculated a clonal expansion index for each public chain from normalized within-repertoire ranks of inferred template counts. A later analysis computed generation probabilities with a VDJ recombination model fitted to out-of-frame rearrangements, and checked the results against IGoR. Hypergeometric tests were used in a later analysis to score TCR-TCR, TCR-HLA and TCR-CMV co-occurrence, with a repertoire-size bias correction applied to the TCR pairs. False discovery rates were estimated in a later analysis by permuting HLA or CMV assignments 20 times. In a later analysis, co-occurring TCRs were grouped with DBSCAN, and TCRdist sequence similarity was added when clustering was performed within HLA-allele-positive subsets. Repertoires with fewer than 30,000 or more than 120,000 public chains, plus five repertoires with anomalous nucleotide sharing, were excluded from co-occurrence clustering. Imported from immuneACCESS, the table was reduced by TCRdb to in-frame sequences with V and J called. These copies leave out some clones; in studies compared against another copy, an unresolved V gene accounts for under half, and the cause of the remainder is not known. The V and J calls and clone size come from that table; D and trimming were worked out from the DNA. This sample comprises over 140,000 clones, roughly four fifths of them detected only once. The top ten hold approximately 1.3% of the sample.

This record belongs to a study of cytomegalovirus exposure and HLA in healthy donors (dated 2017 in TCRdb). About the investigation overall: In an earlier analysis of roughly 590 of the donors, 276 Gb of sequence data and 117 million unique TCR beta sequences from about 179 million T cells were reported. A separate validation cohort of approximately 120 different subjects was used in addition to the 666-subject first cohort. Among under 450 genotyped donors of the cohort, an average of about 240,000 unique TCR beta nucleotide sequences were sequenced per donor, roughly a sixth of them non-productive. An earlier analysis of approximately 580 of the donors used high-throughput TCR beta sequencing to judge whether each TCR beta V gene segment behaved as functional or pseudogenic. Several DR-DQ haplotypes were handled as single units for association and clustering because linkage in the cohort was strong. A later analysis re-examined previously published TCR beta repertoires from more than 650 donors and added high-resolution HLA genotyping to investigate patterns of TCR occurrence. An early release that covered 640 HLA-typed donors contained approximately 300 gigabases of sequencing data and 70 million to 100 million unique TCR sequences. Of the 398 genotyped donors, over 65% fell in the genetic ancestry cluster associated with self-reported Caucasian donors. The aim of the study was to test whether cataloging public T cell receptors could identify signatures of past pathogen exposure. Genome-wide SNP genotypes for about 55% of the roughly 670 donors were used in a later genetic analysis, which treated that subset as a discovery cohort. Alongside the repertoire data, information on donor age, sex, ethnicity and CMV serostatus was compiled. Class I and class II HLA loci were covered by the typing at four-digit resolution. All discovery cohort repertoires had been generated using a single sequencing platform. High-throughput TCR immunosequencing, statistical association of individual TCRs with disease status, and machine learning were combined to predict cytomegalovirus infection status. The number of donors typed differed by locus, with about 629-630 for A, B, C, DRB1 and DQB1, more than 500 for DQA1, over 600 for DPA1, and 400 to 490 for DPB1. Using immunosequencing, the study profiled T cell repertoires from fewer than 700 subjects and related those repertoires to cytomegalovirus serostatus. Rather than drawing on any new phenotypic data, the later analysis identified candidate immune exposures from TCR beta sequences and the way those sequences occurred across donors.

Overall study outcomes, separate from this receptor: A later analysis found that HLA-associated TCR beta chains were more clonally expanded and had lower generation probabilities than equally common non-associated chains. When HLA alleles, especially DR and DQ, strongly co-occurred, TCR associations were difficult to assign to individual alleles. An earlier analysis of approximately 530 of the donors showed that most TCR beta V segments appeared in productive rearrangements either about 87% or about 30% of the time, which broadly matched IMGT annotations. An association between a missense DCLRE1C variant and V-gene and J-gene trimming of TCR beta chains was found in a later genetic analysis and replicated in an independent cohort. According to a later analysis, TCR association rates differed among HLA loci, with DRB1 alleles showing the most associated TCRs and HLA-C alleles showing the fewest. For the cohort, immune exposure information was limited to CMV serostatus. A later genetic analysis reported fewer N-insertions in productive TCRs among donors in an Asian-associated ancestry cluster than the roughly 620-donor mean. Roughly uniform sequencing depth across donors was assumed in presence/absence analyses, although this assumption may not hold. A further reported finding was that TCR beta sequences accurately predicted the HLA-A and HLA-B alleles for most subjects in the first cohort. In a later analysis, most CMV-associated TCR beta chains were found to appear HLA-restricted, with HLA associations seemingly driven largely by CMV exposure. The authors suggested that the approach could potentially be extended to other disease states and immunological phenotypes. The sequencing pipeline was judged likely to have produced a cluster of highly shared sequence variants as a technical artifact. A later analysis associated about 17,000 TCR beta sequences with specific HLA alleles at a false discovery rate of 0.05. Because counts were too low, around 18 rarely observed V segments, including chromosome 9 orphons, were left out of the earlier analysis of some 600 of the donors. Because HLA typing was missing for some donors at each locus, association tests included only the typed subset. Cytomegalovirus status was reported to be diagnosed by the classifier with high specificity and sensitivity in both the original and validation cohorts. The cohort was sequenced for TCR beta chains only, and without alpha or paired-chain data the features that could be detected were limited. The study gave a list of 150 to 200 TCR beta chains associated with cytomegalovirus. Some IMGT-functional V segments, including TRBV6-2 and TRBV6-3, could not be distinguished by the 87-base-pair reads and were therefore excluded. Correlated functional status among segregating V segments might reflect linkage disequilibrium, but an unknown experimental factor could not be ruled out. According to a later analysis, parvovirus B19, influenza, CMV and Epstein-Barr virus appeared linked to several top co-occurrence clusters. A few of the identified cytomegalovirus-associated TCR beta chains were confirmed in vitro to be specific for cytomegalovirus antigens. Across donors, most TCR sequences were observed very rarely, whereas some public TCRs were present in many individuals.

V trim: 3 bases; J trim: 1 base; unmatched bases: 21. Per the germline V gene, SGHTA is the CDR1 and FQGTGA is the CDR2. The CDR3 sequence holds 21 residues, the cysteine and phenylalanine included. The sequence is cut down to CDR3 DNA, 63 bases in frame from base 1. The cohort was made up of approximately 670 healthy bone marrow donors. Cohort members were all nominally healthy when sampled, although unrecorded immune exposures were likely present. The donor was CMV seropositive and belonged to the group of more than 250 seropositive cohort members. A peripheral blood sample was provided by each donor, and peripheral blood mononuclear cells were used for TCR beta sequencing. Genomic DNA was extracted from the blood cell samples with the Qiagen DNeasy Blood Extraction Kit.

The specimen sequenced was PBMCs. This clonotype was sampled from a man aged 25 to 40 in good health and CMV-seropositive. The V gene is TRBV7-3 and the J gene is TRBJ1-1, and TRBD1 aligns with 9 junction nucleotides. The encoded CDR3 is CASSLTGTGRFPHFGNTEAFF. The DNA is TGTGCCAGCAGCTTGACCGGGACAGGGCGTTTTCCCCATTTCGGGAACACTGAAGCTTTCTTT.